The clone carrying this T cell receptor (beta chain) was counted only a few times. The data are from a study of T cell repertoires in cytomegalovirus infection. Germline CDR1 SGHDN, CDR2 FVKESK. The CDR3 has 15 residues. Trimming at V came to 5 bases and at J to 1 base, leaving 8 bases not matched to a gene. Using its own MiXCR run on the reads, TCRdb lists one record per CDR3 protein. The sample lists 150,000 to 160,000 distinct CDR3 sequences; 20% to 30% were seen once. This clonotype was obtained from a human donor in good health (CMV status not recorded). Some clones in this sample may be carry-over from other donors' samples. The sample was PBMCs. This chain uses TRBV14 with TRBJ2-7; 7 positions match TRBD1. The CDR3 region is CASSSFKGASYEQYF. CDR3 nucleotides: TGTGCCAGCAGCTCGTTCAAGGGGGCGTCCTACGAGCAGTACTTC.